The 30 T cell receptor beta chains listed next were all sequenced from one sample in a study of shared clonotypes between healthy human individuals. Assay used: immunoSEQ multiplex PCR; TCRdb lists only in-frame clones, some missing. The sample has roughly 1 million clones; roughly 80% are singletons. The source material was memory CD4+ T cells sorted from blood. Subset given: CD45RA-negative fraction. The receptor set was obtained from a young man in good health.

The V and J genes are TRBV7-2 and TRBJ1-3; D not certain. This CDR3 comprises 16 residues. The ends were cut back, 5 bases at V and 0 bases at J, with 14 bases in the middle. Germline V gene lookup returns CDR1 SGHTA and CDR2 FQGNSA. In DNA form, the CDR3 reads TGTGCCAGCAGCCCCCTGGCCACAATCTCTGGAAACACCATATATTTT. This encodes CASSPLATISGNTIYF.

J is TRBJ1-5 and V is TRBV12-5; a possible D gene is TRBD1 (5 bases). V was pared by 2 bases and J by 2 bases, with 19 bases between. The CDR3 runs to 18 residues. Germline loops: CDR1 LGHNT, CDR2 FRNRAP. The CDR3 DNA sequence: TGTGCTAGTGGTTTGAGAGGGACGGGCCTGGGGGGCAATCAGCCCCAGCATTTT. Translation gives CASGLRGTGLGGNQPQHF.

The chain carries TRBV7-9 and TRBJ1-1; D gene ambiguous. The ends were cut back, 6 bases at V and 0 bases at J, with 11 bases in the middle. Germline V gene sequence: CDR1 SEHNR, CDR2 FQNEAQ (reference sequence). The CDR3 consists of 14 residues. CDR3 region: CASSPSQVNTEAFF. The CDR3 DNA is TGTGCCAGCAGTCCTTCGCAGGTGAACACTGAAGCTTTCTTT.

J is TRBJ2-3 and V is TRBV7-2; no reliable D call. In germline, CDR1 is SGHTA, CDR2 FQGNSA. This CDR3 region has 13 residues. With 6 bases removed from V and 0 bases from J, the gap between germline ends came to 7 bases. The CDR3 nucleotides read TGTGCCAGCAGGCGAGAGAGCACAGATACGCAGTATTTT. Translating it yields CASRRESTDTQYF.

V and J are TRBV5-1 and TRBJ1-1, with a weak D call TRBD1 (5 bases). The CDR3 has 13 residues. Trimming left V 3 bases short and J 1 base short, with 7 bases between. Germline values: CDR1 SGHRS, CDR2 YFSETQ. CDR3 sequence reads: CASSWDGNTEAFF. CDR3 nucleotide sequence: TGCGCCAGCAGCTGGGACGGGAACACTGAAGCTTTCTTT.

The J gene is TRBJ2-4, the V gene TRBV10-2; D is unresolved. CDR3 length: 13 amino acids. Germline V CDR1 and CDR2: WSHSY, SAAADI. The germline V and J ends were trimmed by 3 bases and 8 bases, with 11 bases remaining between them. The CDR3 here is CASSDVAQYIQYF. CDR3 coding DNA: TGCGCCAGCAGTGACGTAGCCCAGTACATTCAGTACTTC.

The genes are TRBV5-1 and TRBJ2-6, with a possible D match to TRBD2 (5 bases). The CDR3 sequence is 15 residues long. Trimming left V 1 base short and J 4 bases short, with 9 bases between. CDR1 and CDR2 (germline): SGHRS, YFSETQ. The DNA of the CDR3 is TGCGCCAGCAGCTTGCGGACTTCAGGGGCCAACGTCCTGACTTTC. Its protein is CASSLRTSGANVLTF.

CDR3: CASSNRWGINIQYF. The DNA of the CDR3 is TGTGCCAGCAGCAACCGGTGGGGAATAAACATTCAGTACTTC. The chain links TRBV21-1 to TRBJ2-4. TRBV21-1 is assigned pseudogene status. The CDR3 extends over 14 amino acids.

The table lists this clone with a few counts. CDR3 nucleotide sequence: TGTGCCAGCAGCCTTTCCGGGACCTCACACTACGAGCAGTACTTC. Translated, it gives CASSLSGTSHYEQYF. V is TRBV11-2 and J is TRBJ2-7; tentatively, D is TRBD1 or TRBD2 (5 bases each). This CDR3 has 15 amino acids. V gave up 5 bases and J gave up 3 bases, with 17 bases separating them. Germline-derived CDR1 and CDR2 are SGHAT and FQNNGV.

The chain employs TRBV29-1 and TRBJ1-2, with D tentatively TRBD1 (5 bases). Trimming took off 2 bases at V and 8 bases at J, with 9 bases between the two ends. Germline CDR1 reads SQVTM; CDR2 reads ANQGSEA. The CDR3 is 11 amino acids. CDR3 sequence: CSVERGNGYTF. In DNA, the CDR3 is TGCAGCGTTGAAAGGGGAAACGGCTACACCTTC.

CDR3: CASSAGQEKNIQYF. For the CDR3, the DNA is TGTGCCAGCTCAGCGGGACAGGAGAAAAACATTCAGTACTTC. V usage is TRBV18 and J usage is TRBJ2-4; TRBD1 agrees at 8 bases. The CDR3 is 14 residues long. J lost 4 bases, V lost 5 bases, and 4 bases had no gene match. The V gene's germline CDR1 is KGHSH and CDR2 LQKENI.

The chain is built from TRBV5-1 and TRBJ2-3, with TRBD1 as a possible D gene (5 bases). Between the trimmed V and J ends, which lost 4 bases and 3 bases, there was a span of 12 bases. The CDR3 is 14 residues long. Per germline, CDR1 SGHRS and CDR2 YFSETQ. Written as DNA, the CDR3 is TGCGCCAGCAGCCAAAAAACAGGTACAGATACGCAGTATTTT. Residues: CASSQKTGTDTQYF.

This chain connects TRBV4-1 to TRBJ2-5, with TRBD2 matching 9 bases. CDR3 length: 15 amino acids. The V gene end was trimmed by 0 bases and the J gene end by 6 bases; junction bases not matched to a gene: 5. Germline values: CDR1 MGHRA, CDR2 YSYEKL. DNA for the CDR3: TGCGCCAGCAGCCAAGAGCCTAGCGGGGTAAAGACCCAGTACTTC. Residues: CASSQEPSGVKTQYF.

This clone was observed a few times. The chain carries TRBV21-1 and TRBJ2-3; the table assigns TRBD1, which was not confirmed against the DNA. TRBV21-1 is labeled a pseudogene. The length of the CDR3 is 14 residues. The CDR3 DNA reads TGTGCCAGCAGTCCGGGACAGGGGACAGATACGCAGTATTTT. Translated, it gives CASSPGQGTDTQYF.

The chain combines TRBV10-3 with TRBJ2-2, with 8 bases fitting TRBD1. The CDR3 is 16 amino acids. V lost 0 bases, J lost 5 bases, and 5 bases stayed unmatched. Germline-derived CDR1 and CDR2 are ENHRY and SYGVKD. The CDR3 reads CAISESQGARTGELFF. The CDR3 DNA reads TGTGCCATCAGTGAGTCGCAGGGGGCAAGGACCGGGGAGCTGTTTTTT.

The chain links TRBV19 to TRBJ1-5, with D maybe TRBD1 (5 bases). Germline values: CDR1 LNHDA, CDR2 SQIVND (reference sequence). This CDR3 is 15 amino acids long. V was clipped by 7 bases and J by 3 bases, with 16 bases between them. CDR3 loop: CASNEGRGYNQPQHF. The CDR3 DNA reads TGTGCCAGTAACGAGGGAAGGGGCTACAATCAGCCCCAGCATTTT.

The chain has TRBV10-3 and TRBJ1-1; 8 positions match TRBD1. The J segment lost 2 bases and the V segment lost 4 bases, leaving 6 bases of the junction unmatched. CDR3 length equals 15 residues. Germline V gene sequence: CDR1 ENHRY, CDR2 SYGVKD. The CDR3 DNA sequence: TGTGCCATCAGTGCCAGGACAGGGAGCAACACTGAAGCTTTCTTT. Translation: CAISARTGSNTEAFF.

J is TRBJ1-6 and V is TRBV9, with D maybe TRBD1 (5 bases). Germline V gene lookup returns CDR1 SGDLS and CDR2 YYNGEE. V was shortened by 4 bases and J by 7 bases, with 12 bases between the two germline ends. The CDR3 contains 14 residues. The CDR3 here is CASSPGLENSPLHF. The CDR3 bases are TGTGCCAGCAGCCCGGGACTGGAGAATTCACCCCTCCACTTT.

The chain combines TRBV9 with TRBJ1-6; the D is unclear. V lost 4 bases to trimming and J lost 6 bases, with 14 bases between them. The germline CDR1 and CDR2 sequences are SGDLS and YYNGEE. This CDR3 spans 15 amino acids. For the CDR3, the DNA is TGTGCCAGCAGCACCTTATGGTCGCTTAATTCACCCCTCCACTTT. Its translation is CASSTLWSLNSPLHF.

The rearrangement joins TRBV6-4 to TRBJ2-1; D not certain. The CDR3 consists of 15 residues. The V gene lost 2 bases and the J gene lost 2 bases, with 10 bases spanning the gap. The germline gives CDR1 MRHNA, CDR2 SNTAGT. CDR3 DNA: TGTGCCAGCAGTGACGAGGCAGCCCCCTACAATGAGCAGTTCTTC. Its translation is CASSDEAAPYNEQFF.

The chain has TRBV18 and TRBJ2-7, with D perhaps being TRBD1 or TRBD2 (6 bases each). Germline V gene lookup returns CDR1 KGHSH and CDR2 LQKENI. The CDR3 totals 16 residues. Trimming shortened V by 3 bases and J by 2 bases, and 17 bases separated the two germline ends. In DNA form, the CDR3 reads TGTGCCAGCTCACCGGCGGGACAAGGCCTAACCTACGAGCAGTACTTC. This encodes CASSPAGQGLTYEQYF.

V is TRBV4-1 and J is TRBJ2-3; 8 positions agree with TRBD2. This CDR3 comprises 19 residues. V gave up 0 bases and J gave up 0 bases; unmatched junction bases: 11. From germline, CDR1 is MGHRA and CDR2 YSYEKL. CDR3 sequence: CASSQEWSGGSASTDTQYF. Written as DNA, the CDR3 is TGCGCCAGCAGCCAAGAATGGAGCGGGGGCAGTGCTAGCACAGATACGCAGTATTTT.

The chain employs TRBV9 and TRBJ2-3, with 15 nucleotides matching TRBD2. The CDR3 is 19 amino acids. The ends lost 3 bases at V and 2 bases at J; junction bases unmatched: 10. Germline V lookup: CDR1 SGDLS, CDR2 YYNGEE. CDR3 sequence (DNA): TGTGCCAGCAGCGCTAACCCCGGGACTAGCGGGGGGTCCACAGATACGCAGTATTTT. It is translated as CASSANPGTSGGSTDTQYF.

CDR3 protein: CASNRDSSYEQYF. CDR3 coding DNA: TGTGCCAGCAACCGGGACAGTTCCTACGAGCAGTACTTC. The chain recombines TRBV7-8 with TRBJ2-7; 7 nucleotides match TRBD1. Unmatched junction bases numbered 4, after V lost 7 bases and J lost 1 base. CDR1 is SGHVS and CDR2 is FQNEAQ in the germline V gene. This CDR3 has 13 residues.

The gene calls are TRBV28 and TRBJ2-7; tentative D call: TRBD2 (6 bases). This CDR3 is built from 16 residues. Germline V gene data show CDR1 as MDHEN and CDR2 as SYDVKM. Trimming cost V 4 bases and J 3 bases, with 19 bases left between them. Here the CDR3 reads CASSSRFAGPFYEQYF. The CDR3 coding sequence is TGTGCCAGCAGTTCCCGATTTGCGGGACCCTTCTACGAGCAGTACTTC.

The chain carries TRBV10-3 and TRBJ1-5; D is unclear. The V gene lost 5 bases and the J gene lost 0 bases, with 11 bases spanning the gap. There are 15 residues in the CDR3. Germline V CDR1 and CDR2: ENHRY, SYGVKD. CDR3 loop: CAISKTSDSNQPQHF. CDR3 nucleotide sequence: TGTGCCATCAGTAAGACATCCGATAGCAATCAGCCCCAGCATTTT.

As regards this clone: This likely traces to a read error, being one base from a far larger clone. The J gene is TRBJ2-2, the V gene TRBV6-5; tentative D call: TRBD2 (6 bases). V gave up 9 bases and J gave up 2 bases, with 7 bases separating them. Germline V gene data show CDR1 as MNHEY and CDR2 as SVGAGI. The CDR3 is 12 amino acids. The CDR3 sequence is CASSGNTGELFF. The CDR3 coding sequence is TGTGCCAGTAGCGGAAACACCGGGGAGCTGTTTTTT.

Note on this clone: This sample also contains other DNA sequences that code for the same CDR3. V is TRBV9 and J is TRBJ2-5, with 11 bases that match TRBD2. The CDR3 extends over 15 amino acids. Germline V gives CDR1 SGDLS, CDR2 YYNGEE. The V segment lost 0 bases and the J segment 4 bases; nucleotides outside the gene matches: 2. CDR3 amino acids: CASSVGTSGRETQYF. CDR3 nucleotides: TGTGCCAGCAGCGTAGGTACTAGCGGGAGAGAGACCCAGTACTTC.

The chain recombines TRBV30 with TRBJ2-3; D ambiguous. Trimming stripped 4 bases from V and 0 bases from J, with 8 bases between. This CDR3 contains 13 residues. Germline V gene data show CDR1 as GTSNPN and CDR2 as SVGIG (reference sequence). The CDR3 protein is CAWTRVSTDTQYF. The CDR3 DNA is TGTGCCTGGACCCGGGTTAGCACAGATACGCAGTATTTT.

This clone has only one observation. The CDR3 DNA is TGTGCCATCAGTCTAGCGGGGGCTGACACCGGGGAGCTGTTTTTT. It encodes CAISLAGADTGELFF. This chain connects TRBV10-3 to TRBJ2-2; 10 bases agree with TRBD2. Trimming cost V 5 bases and J 3 bases; bases outside gene matches: 3. This CDR3 region has 15 residues. CDR1 is ENHRY, CDR2 SYGVKD, per germline.